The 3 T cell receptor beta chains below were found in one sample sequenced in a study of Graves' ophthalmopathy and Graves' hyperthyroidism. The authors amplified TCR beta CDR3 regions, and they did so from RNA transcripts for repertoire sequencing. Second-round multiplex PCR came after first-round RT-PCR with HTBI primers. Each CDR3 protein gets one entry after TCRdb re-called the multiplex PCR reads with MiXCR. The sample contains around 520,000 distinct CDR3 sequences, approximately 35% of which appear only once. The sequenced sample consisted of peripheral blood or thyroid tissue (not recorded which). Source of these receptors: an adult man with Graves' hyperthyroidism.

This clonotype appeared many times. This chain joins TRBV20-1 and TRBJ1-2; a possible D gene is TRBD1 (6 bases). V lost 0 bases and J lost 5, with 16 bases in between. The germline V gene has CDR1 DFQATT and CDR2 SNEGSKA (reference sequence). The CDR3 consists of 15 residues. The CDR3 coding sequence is TGCAGTGCTAGAGATCCAAAACAGGGCCCTTATGGCTACACCTTC. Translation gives CSARDPKQGPYGYTF.

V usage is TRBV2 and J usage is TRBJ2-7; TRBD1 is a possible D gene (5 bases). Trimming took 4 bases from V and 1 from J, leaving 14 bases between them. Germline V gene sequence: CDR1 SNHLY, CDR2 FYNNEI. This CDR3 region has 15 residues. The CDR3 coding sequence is TGTGCCAGCAGTGCTAGACCGACAGAATCCTACGAGCAGTACTTC. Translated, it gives CASSARPTESYEQYF.

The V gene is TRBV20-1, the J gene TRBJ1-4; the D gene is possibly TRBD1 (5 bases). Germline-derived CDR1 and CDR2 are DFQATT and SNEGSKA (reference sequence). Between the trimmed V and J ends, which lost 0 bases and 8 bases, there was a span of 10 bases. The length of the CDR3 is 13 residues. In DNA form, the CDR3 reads TGCAGTGCTAGAGAATGGGGGGAAGAAAAACTGTTTTTT. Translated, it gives CSAREWGEEKLFF.